This TCR beta chain emerged from a study of blood T cell repertoires in COVID-19. Study-level background: Material from acute and convalescent COVID-19 was sourced from the United States, Italy and Spain.

Patients of the Seattle cohort, enrolled during active infection, were followed longitudinally. The V end lost 4 bases, the J end lost 1 base, and 14 bases lay between the germline ends. The CDR3 is 15 residues long. CDR1 is SGDLS and CDR2 is YYNGEE in the germline V gene. As originally analysed: Reference gene primer amplification gave estimated nucleated cell counts. Measured with immunoSEQ multiplex PCR; TCRdb has only the in-frame clones, and not every one. V and J calls and clone size come straight from that table; D and trimming were deduced from the DNA. The sample lists about 160,000 clones; roughly 90% were seen once.

The rearrangement links TRBV9 to TRBJ1-1; D gene unclear. This receptor was obtained from a man aged 25-45 years with COVID-19, enrolled during active disease. The sequenced material came from peripheral blood. CDR3 DNA: TGTGCCAGCAGCCCCCGAGGTAGAGCGAACACTGAAGCTTTCTTT. Translating it yields CASSPRGRANTEAFF.